These 9 T cell receptor beta chains were sequenced from one sample in a study of Graves' ophthalmopathy and Graves' hyperthyroidism (dated by TCRdb to the late 2010s). Sequencing took place on an Illumina HiSeq 2000. For repertoire sequencing, the TCR beta CDR3 regions were amplified from RNA transcripts. A first-round RT-PCR used HTBI primers with the Qiagen OneStep RT-PCR kit, followed by a second-round multiplex PCR, size selection and purification. TCRdb took the public reads, trimmed them with fastp at Q25, ran MiXCR for clone calling and kept in-frame beta chains. Rows with a matching CDR3 protein are joined into one entry that keeps the most common DNA and genes. This sample has roughly 400,000 distinct CDR3 sequences in its table, and about 16% of those were observed once. Around 1.4% of the sample is taken by the ten largest. Material: peripheral blood. The receptors come from a young woman with Graves' ophthalmopathy. Donor details come from another sample of the same person, matched by shared clones.

There are many counts of this clonotype. The chain carries TRBV28 and TRBJ2-5; 13 nucleotides line up with TRBD2. The V and J ends lost 5 bases and 4 bases, in that order; junction bases with no gene match: 13. Per germline, CDR1 MDHEN and CDR2 SYDVKM. CDR3 length: 18 amino acids. The CDR3 DNA sequence: TGTGCCAGCAGTACCACTAGCGGGGGGGCCCGGGGCCTAGAGACCCAGTACTTC. Protein sequence: CASSTTSGGARGLETQYF. Together with reference TRBV28 and TRBJ2-5, the CDR3 gives the full variable domain: DVKVTQSSRYLVKRTGEKVFLECVQDMDHENMFWYRQDPGLGLRLIYFSYDVKMKEKGDIPEGYSVSREKKERFSLILESASTNQTSMYLCASSTTSGGARGLETQYFGPGTRLLVL.

This clonotype appeared many times. The gene calls are TRBV6-5 and TRBJ2-2, with TRBD2 as a possible D gene (6 bases). Per the germline V gene, CDR1 is MNHEY and CDR2 is SVGAGI. The V end was cut by 2 bases, the J end by 6 bases, with 13 bases between. This CDR3 comprises 15 residues. CDR3 region: CASSYVGGGAGELFF. CDR3 bases: TGTGCCAGCAGTTACGTCGGGGGAGGCGCCGGGGAGCTGTTTTTT.

Many counts were recorded for this clonotype. J is TRBJ2-5 and V is TRBV7-2; D is ambiguous. This CDR3 contains 11 residues. V was clipped by 6 bases and J by 2 bases, with 4 bases between them. Germline V lookup: CDR1 SGHTA, CDR2 FQGNSA. The CDR3 nucleotides read TGTGCCAGCAGACGACAAGAGACCCAGTACTTC. Translating it yields CASRRQETQYF.

This clonotype was observed at least ten times. The chain carries TRBV11-1 and TRBJ1-1, with D possibly being TRBD1 (5 bases). Germline V lookup: CDR1 SGHAT, CDR2 FQDESV (reference sequence). The CDR3 totals 16 residues. Deletions cut 4 bases from V and 1 base from J, with 16 bases between. As DNA, the CDR3 is TGTGCCAGCAGCTCATCCCGGGGCAGACCGAACACTGAAGCTTTCTTT. Encoded protein: CASSSSRGRPNTEAFF.

The sample holds many counts of this clonotype. The chain employs TRBV19 and TRBJ1-1; 8 bases agree with TRBD1. Trimming took 6 bases from V and 0 from J; bases not matched to a gene: 9. The CDR3 is 16 residues long. CDR1 is LNHDA, CDR2 SQIVND, per germline (reference sequence). The CDR3 DNA is TGTGCCAGTAGAACGCCCGACAGGGGTTTGAACACTGAAGCTTTCTTT. It codes for CASRTPDRGLNTEAFF.

The sample holds a few counts of this clonotype. V is TRBV7-3 and J is TRBJ1-1; D not resolved. Trimming cost V 0 bases and J 1 base, with 12 bases left between them. Germline CDR1 SGHTA, CDR2 FQGTGA. This CDR3 spans 16 amino acids. The CDR3 loop is CASSLTGSTGNTEAFF. CDR3 DNA: TGTGCCAGCAGCTTAACCGGGTCAACGGGGAACACTGAAGCTTTCTTT.

This chain uses TRBV30 with TRBJ2-5; 10 bases line up with TRBD2. V lost 0 bases, J lost 7 bases, and 2 bases stayed unmatched. This CDR3 comprises 13 residues. The germline gives CDR1 GTSNPN, CDR2 SVGIG (reference sequence). This CDR3 reads CAWSVLAGMTQYF. Written as DNA, the CDR3 is TGTGCCTGGAGTGTACTAGCGGGGATGACCCAGTACTTC.

The sample holds many counts of this clonotype. The chain links TRBV6-1 to TRBJ2-7; either TRBD1 or TRBD2 may supply D (5 bases each). V shed 5 bases and J shed 2 bases, with 13 bases lying between them. The CDR3 extends over 14 amino acids. Germline V gene sequence: CDR1 MNHNS, CDR2 SASEGT. The chain's CDR3 is CASSSTRDPYEQYF. The CDR3 bases are TGTGCCAGCAGTAGCACGAGGGACCCCTACGAGCAGTACTTC.

There are many counts of this clonotype. V gene TRBV9 combines with J gene TRBJ2-2, with D possibly matching TRBD2 (6 bases). CDR3 length: 15 amino acids. Germline V gene data show CDR1 as SGDLS and CDR2 as YYNGEE. Trimming took off 6 bases at V and 5 bases at J, with 17 bases between the two ends. The CDR3 reads CASNKDAGRTGELFF. In nucleotides, the CDR3 is TGTGCCAGCAATAAAGATGCGGGGAGAACCGGGGAGCTGTTTTTT.